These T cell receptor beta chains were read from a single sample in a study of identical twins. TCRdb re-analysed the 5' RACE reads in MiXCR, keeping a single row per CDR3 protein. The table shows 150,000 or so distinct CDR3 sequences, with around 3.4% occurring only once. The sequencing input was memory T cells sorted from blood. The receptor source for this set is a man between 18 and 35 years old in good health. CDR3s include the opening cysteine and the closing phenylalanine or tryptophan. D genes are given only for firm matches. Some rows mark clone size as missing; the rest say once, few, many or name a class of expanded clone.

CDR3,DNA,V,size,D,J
CASSTQEGAGELFF,TGTGCCAGCAGCACTCAGGAGGGGGCCGGGGAGCTGTTTTTT,TRBV9,many,NA,TRBJ2-2
CASSPRTGEQFF,TGTGCCAGCAGTCCTAGAACCGGTGAGCAGTTCTTC,TRBV6-2/TRBV6-3,many,NA,TRBJ2-1
CASSPPGTSGREQFF,TGTGCCAGCTCACCACCTGGGACTAGCGGGCGAGAGCAGTTCTTC,TRBV18,many,TRBD2,TRBJ2-1
CASNRQGESPLHF,TGTGCCAGCAACCGACAGGGTGAATCACCCCTCCACTTT,TRBV7-2,many,TRBD1,TRBJ1-6
CASTPGRNYGYTF,TGTGCCAGCACCCCGGGGCGTAACTATGGCTACACCTTC,TRBV28,NA,NA,TRBJ1-2
CSAFKREKNNEQFF,TGCAGTGCTTTTAAGCGGGAGAAGAACAATGAGCAGTTCTTC,TRBV20-1,many,TRBD2,TRBJ2-1
CASSTHQRGSTDTQYF,TGTGCCAGCAGCACCCATCAGCGGGGATCCACAGATACGCAGTATTTT,TRBV11-2,many,TRBD2,TRBJ2-3
CASSYDGRKNSPLHF,TGTGCCAGCAGTTATGACGGCAGGAAGAATTCACCCCTCCACTTT,TRBV6-5,many,NA,TRBJ1-6
CASSLGRGPTNEKLFF,TGTGCCAGCAGCTTGGGCAGGGGGCCAACTAATGAAAAACTGTTTTTT,TRBV7-2,NA,TRBD1,TRBJ1-4
CASSLGGDSRMQFF,TGCGCCAGCAGCTTGGGGGGGGACTCGAGGATGCAGTTCTTC,TRBV5-1,many,NA,TRBJ2-1
CASSSSGPGDVEQFF,TGTGCCAGCAGCTCCAGCGGTCCGGGGGATGTAGAGCAGTTCTTC,TRBV7-2,many,NA,TRBJ2-1
CASSAYSVQPQHF,TGTGCCAGTAGTGCCTACTCGGTACAGCCCCAGCATTTT,TRBV19,NA,NA,TRBJ1-5
CASRGSGSPGYNEQFF,TGTGCCAGCAGGGGGAGCGGGAGCCCTGGTTACAATGAGCAGTTCTTC,TRBV28,few,TRBD2,TRBJ2-1
CASSPGTRGASEQFF,TGTGCCAGCAGTCCCGGGACGCGGGGGGCGAGTGAGCAGTTCTTC,TRBV6-1,many,TRBD2,TRBJ2-1
CASTRGTASYEQYF,TGTGCCAGCACCCGAGGGACGGCCTCCTACGAGCAGTACTTC,TRBV5-6,many,NA,TRBJ2-7
CSGATIYTDTQYF,TGCAGCGGAGCAACTATCTACACAGATACGCAGTATTTT,TRBV29-1,many,NA,TRBJ2-3
CSAGGGVQYF,TGCAGCGCCGGTGGAGGGGTTCAGTACTTC,TRBV29-1,many,NA,TRBJ2-4
CASSSQGYNSPLHF,TGTGCCAGCAGCTCTCAGGGTTACAATTCACCCCTCCACTTT,TRBV7-9,few,NA,TRBJ1-6
CASRASDTEAFF,TGCGCCAGCAGGGCTAGCGACACTGAAGCTTTCTTT,TRBV4-3,many,NA,TRBJ1-1
CASSQDSRGWGPNYGYTF,TGTGCCAGCAGCCAAGATAGTCGGGGATGGGGACCAAACTACGGCTACACCTTC,TRBV3-1,many,NA,TRBJ1-2
CASSVAGAGYNEQFF,TGTGCCAGCAGCGTAGCTGGGGCGGGGTACAATGAGCAGTTCTTC,TRBV9,many,NA,TRBJ2-1
CASSLVPLGVSNQPQHF,TGCGCCAGCAGCTTGGTGCCTCTTGGGGTTAGCAATCAGCCCCAGCATTTT,TRBV5-1,many,NA,TRBJ1-5
CASSEQGGDGYTF,TGTGCCAGCAGCGAACAGGGTGGGGATGGCTACACCTTC,TRBV2,many,NA,TRBJ1-2
CASSTVGTARETQYF,TGTGCCAGCAGCACAGTAGGGACTGCGAGGGAGACCCAGTACTTC,TRBV9,many,NA,TRBJ2-5
CASSDDRGPSYEQYF,TGTGCCAGCAGCGACGACAGGGGACCTTCCTACGAGCAGTACTTC,TRBV12-3/TRBV12-4,many,TRBD1,TRBJ2-7
CAWTPGTYTEAFF,TGTGCCTGGACCCCAGGGACGTACACTGAAGCTTTCTTT,TRBV30,few,NA,TRBJ1-1
CASSPQPGSTDTQYF,TGTGCCAGCAGCCCCCAACCGGGCAGCACAGATACGCAGTATTTT,TRBV7-2,many,NA,TRBJ2-3
CASSQGRGLSRTQYF,TGTGCCAGCAGCCAAGGTCGGGGACTTAGTAGGACCCAGTACTTC,TRBV3-1,many,NA,TRBJ2-5
CAISPTSRTGELFF,TGTGCCATCAGCCCGACTAGCAGGACCGGGGAGCTGTTTTTT,TRBV10-3,many,TRBD2,TRBJ2-2
CASSYDTEQYF,TGTGCCAGCAGTTACGACACCGAACAGTACTTC,TRBV6-5,many,NA,TRBJ2-7
CSARDLARTDTQYF,TGCAGTGCTAGAGATTTAGCTAGGACAGATACGCAGTATTTT,TRBV20-1,many,NA,TRBJ2-3
CSGRTGKNTGELFF,TGCAGTGGCAGGACAGGGAAGAACACCGGGGAGCTGTTTTTT,TRBV20-1,many,TRBD1,TRBJ2-2
CSAGEGQETQYF,TGCAGTGCAGGGGAGGGTCAAGAGACCCAGTACTTC,TRBV20-1,many,TRBD2,TRBJ2-5
CASSSLRVPHSNQPQHF,TGTGCCAGCAGTTCCCTTCGGGTGCCGCATAGCAATCAGCCCCAGCATTTT,TRBV27,many,NA,TRBJ1-5
CASSLQGRENIQYF,TGTGCCAGCAGTCTACAGGGGAGGGAAAACATTCAGTACTTC,TRBV6-5,many,NA,TRBJ2-4
CASSPGQGIQPQHF,TGTGCCAGCTCACCGGGACAGGGGATACAGCCCCAGCATTTT,TRBV18,many,TRBD1,TRBJ1-5
CASSQLQRENTGELFF,TGTGCCAGCTCACAACTACAGCGGGAGAACACCGGGGAGCTGTTTTTT,TRBV18,few,TRBD2,TRBJ2-2
CASSERGEQPQHF,TGTGCCAGCAGTGAACGGGGCGAGCAGCCCCAGCATTTT,TRBV6-1,many,NA,TRBJ1-5
CASSSGQREEGAQFF,TGTGCCAGCAGCTCCGGGCAGCGGGAGGAAGGGGCCCAGTTCTTC,TRBV7-8,many,TRBD2,TRBJ2-1
CASSLGGGGRASVNEQFF,TGTGCCAGCAGCTTAGGGGGCGGCGGGAGGGCCAGTGTCAATGAGCAGTTCTTC,TRBV5-4,many,TRBD2,TRBJ2-1
CATSDGIPGLHNEQFF,TGTGCCACCAGTGATGGTATCCCGGGACTTCACAATGAGCAGTTCTTC,TRBV24-1,many,NA,TRBJ2-1
CASSLRSGRFPGELFF,TGTGCCAGCAGTCTACGATCTGGTCGTTTTCCCGGGGAGCTGTTTTTT,TRBV12-3/TRBV12-4,many,NA,TRBJ2-2
CSPGRAGEETQYF,TGCAGTCCGGGGAGAGCAGGAGAAGAGACCCAGTACTTC,TRBV20-1,few,NA,TRBJ2-5
CSAKGKSGIDTQYF,TGCAGTGCTAAGGGGAAGTCGGGGATAGATACGCAGTATTTT,TRBV20-1,once,NA,TRBJ2-3
CASSPRVGNEQFF,TGTGCCAGCAGTCCTAGGGTGGGTAATGAGCAGTTCTTC,TRBV27,many,NA,TRBJ2-1
CASRSLATADTQYF,TGTGCCAGCAGGTCTCTTGCCACGGCAGATACGCAGTATTTT,TRBV11-2,many,NA,TRBJ2-3
CSATDTSNYGYTF,TGCAGTGCTACGGACACCTCTAACTATGGCTACACCTTC,TRBV20-1,many,NA,TRBJ1-2
CASSLYGKTQYF,TGTGCCAGCAGTTTGTACGGGAAGACCCAGTACTTC,TRBV28,many,NA,TRBJ2-5
CSAPFSDSYGYTF,TGCAGTGCCCCTTTTTCTGACAGCTATGGCTACACCTTC,TRBV20-1,many,NA,TRBJ1-2
CASRNLESNQPQHF,TGTGCCAGCAGGAATCTAGAAAGCAATCAGCCCCAGCATTTT,TRBV6-1,many,NA,TRBJ1-5
CASQGGQAYEQYF,TGTGCCAGCCAGGGCGGGCAAGCCTACGAGCAGTACTTC,TRBV27,many,NA,TRBJ2-7
CASRGKGTQYF,TGTGCCAGCAGAGGAAAGGGCACGCAGTATTTT,TRBV2,many,NA,TRBJ2-3